The T cell receptor beta chain under discussion was sequenced for a study of T-cell reconstitution after alpha-beta-depleted transplantation in children. The V gene's germline CDR1 is SGHTA and CDR2 FQGNSA. This CDR3 is 16 amino acids long. The J segment lost 0 bases and the V segment lost 1 base, leaving 4 bases of the junction unmatched. In its sample, this clonotype was seen once. Preparation of the TCRbeta library used unique molecular identifiers. TCRdb re-analysed the PCR reads in MiXCR, keeping a single row per CDR3 protein. The sample has 450,000 to 600,000 distinct CDR3 sequences; approximately 30% are singletons.

The receptor was derived from a human donor who donated a stem cell graft to a child with aplastic anemia. The sequencing used PBMCs from the stem cell graft donor, collected from the stem cell graft. This chain joins TRBV7-2 and TRBJ2-7, with 9 bases aligning to TRBD2. CDR3 region: CASSLGAGGFSYEQYF. CDR3 bases: TGTGCCAGCAGCTTAGGGGCGGGGGGGTTCTCCTACGAGCAGTACTTC.